This TCR beta chain was profiled in a study of cytomegalovirus exposure and HLA in healthy donors. Study background: A subsequent analysis stated that the 120 or so validation repertoires were run on the same platform as the 650 to 850 first-cohort repertoires.

This clone was seen only once. Antigen specificity is unknown. Regarding the study as a whole: TCR clusters originating in the first cohort tended to co-occur in the roughly 120 validation repertoires, according to a later analysis.

The V end lost 4 bases, the J end lost 7 bases, and 16 bases lay between the germline ends. Germline CDR1 is MGHRA and CDR2 is YSYEKL. The CDR3 extends over 14 amino acids. TCRdb's table, derived via immunoSEQ multiplex PCR, lists solely in-frame clones and lacks some. The sample has 200,000 to 250,000 clones; 70% to 90% are singletons. The sequencing input was PBMCs. The clonotype was recovered from a woman in her late teens or twenties in good health and CMV-seronegative. The chain joins TRBV4-1 to TRBJ1-2, with D tentatively TRBD1 (5 bases). CDR3 nucleotides: TGCGCCAGCAGCCCTGGCCCCAGGGCCCCTGGCTACACCTTC. This sequence encodes CASSPGPRAPGYTF.